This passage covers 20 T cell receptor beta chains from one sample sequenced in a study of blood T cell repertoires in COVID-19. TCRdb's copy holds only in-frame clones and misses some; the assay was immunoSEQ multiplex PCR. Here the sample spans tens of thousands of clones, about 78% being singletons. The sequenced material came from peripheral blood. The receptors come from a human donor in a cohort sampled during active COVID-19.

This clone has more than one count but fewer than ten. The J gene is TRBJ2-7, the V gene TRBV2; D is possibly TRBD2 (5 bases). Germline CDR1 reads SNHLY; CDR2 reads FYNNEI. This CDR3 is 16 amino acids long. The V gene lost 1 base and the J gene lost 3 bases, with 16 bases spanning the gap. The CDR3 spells CASSEEGRALRYEQYF. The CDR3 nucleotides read TGTGCCAGCAGTGAAGAAGGGAGAGCGCTCCGCTACGAGCAGTACTTC.

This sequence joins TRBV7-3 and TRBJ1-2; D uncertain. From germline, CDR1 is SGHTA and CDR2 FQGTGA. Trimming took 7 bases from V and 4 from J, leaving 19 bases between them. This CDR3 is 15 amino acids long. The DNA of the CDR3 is TGTGCCAGCACCCAGACACCAGATAATCTCTATGGCTACACCTTC. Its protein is CASTQTPDNLYGYTF. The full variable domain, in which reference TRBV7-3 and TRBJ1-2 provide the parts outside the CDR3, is GAGVSQTPSNKVTEKGKYVELRCDPISGHTALYWYRQSLGQGPEFLIYFQGTGAADDSGLPNDRFFAVRPEGSVSTLKIQRTERGDSAVYLCASTQTPDNLYGYTFGSGTRLTVV.

The chain's CDR3 is CASSLSSGDPYEQYF. CDR3 nucleotides: TGTGCCAGCAGTTTATCGTCGGGGGATCCCTACGAGCAGTACTTC. The gene calls are TRBV28 and TRBJ2-7; tentative D call: TRBD2 (6 bases). Germline CDR1 MDHEN, CDR2 SYDVKM. This CDR3 contains 15 residues. V lost 1 base and J 2 bases, leaving 12 bases between the germline ends.

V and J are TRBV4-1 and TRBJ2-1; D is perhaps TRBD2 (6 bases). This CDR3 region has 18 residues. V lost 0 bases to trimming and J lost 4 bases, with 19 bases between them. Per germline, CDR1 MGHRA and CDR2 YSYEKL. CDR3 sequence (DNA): TGCGCCAGCAGCCAAGAATGGATAGCGGCAGGGATTTACAATGAGCAGTTCTTC. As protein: CASSQEWIAAGIYNEQFF.

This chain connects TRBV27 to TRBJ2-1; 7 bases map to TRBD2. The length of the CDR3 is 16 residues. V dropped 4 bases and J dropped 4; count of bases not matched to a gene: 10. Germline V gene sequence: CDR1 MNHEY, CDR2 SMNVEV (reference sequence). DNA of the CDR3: TGTGCCAGCAGTTCCCCGTCTAGCGGACCTTACAATGAGCAGTTCTTC. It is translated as CASSSPSSGPYNEQFF.

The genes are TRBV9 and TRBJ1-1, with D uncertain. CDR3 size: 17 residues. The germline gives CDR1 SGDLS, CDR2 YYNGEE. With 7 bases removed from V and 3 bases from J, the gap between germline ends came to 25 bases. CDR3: CASPTIEANHEHTEAFF. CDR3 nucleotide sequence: TGTGCCAGCCCCACTATTGAAGCAAACCATGAACACACTGAAGCTTTCTTT. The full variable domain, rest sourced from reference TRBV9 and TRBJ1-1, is DSGVTQTPKHLITATGQRVTLRCSPRSGDLSVYWYQQSLDQGLQFLIQYYNGEERAKGNILERFSAQQFPDLHSELNLSSLELGDSALYFCASPTIEANHEHTEAFFGQGTRLTVV.

The CDR3 protein is CASSVYGAYEQYF. For the CDR3, the DNA is TGTGCCAGCAGTGTTTACGGGGCCTACGAGCAGTACTTC. This sequence joins TRBV12-3 or TRBV12-4 and TRBJ2-7, with D possibly being TRBD2 (5 bases). This CDR3 region has 13 residues. The germline V and J ends were trimmed by 5 bases and 2 bases, with 10 bases remaining between them.

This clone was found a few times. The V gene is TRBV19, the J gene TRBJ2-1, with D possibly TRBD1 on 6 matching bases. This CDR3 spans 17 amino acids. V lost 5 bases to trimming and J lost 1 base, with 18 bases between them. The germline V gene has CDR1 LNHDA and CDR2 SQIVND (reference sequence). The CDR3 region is CASSFPQTGYSYNEQFF. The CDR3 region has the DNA TGTGCCAGTAGTTTCCCCCAGACAGGTTATTCCTACAATGAGCAGTTCTTC.

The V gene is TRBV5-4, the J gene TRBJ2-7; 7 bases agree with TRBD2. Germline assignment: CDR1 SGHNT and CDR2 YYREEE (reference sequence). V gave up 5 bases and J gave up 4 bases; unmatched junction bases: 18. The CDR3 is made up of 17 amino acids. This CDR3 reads CASSLLSFGGLAYEQYF. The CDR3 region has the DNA TGTGCCAGCAGTCTCCTTTCTTTCGGGGGGTTGGCTTACGAGCAGTACTTC.

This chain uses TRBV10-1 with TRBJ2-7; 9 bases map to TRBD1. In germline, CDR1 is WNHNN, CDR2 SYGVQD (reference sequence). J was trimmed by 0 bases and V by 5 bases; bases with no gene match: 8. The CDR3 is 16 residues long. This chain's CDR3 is CASSPGTGPFSYEQYF. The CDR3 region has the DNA TGCGCCAGCAGTCCAGGGACAGGGCCCTTCTCCTACGAGCAGTACTTC.

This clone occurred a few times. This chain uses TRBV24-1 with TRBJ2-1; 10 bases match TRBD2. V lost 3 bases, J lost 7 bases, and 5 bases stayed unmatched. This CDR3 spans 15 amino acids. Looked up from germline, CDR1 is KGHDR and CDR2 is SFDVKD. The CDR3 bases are TGTGCCACCAGTGATCCCCTAGCGGGAGTAAATGAGCAGTTCTTC. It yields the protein CATSDPLAGVNEQFF.

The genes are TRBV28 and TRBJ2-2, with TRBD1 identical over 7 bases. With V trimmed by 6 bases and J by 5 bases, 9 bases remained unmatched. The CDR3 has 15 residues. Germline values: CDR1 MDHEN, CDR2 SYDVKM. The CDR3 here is CASRYDRVGTGELFF. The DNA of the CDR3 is TGTGCCAGCAGATACGACAGGGTAGGGACCGGGGAGCTGTTTTTT.

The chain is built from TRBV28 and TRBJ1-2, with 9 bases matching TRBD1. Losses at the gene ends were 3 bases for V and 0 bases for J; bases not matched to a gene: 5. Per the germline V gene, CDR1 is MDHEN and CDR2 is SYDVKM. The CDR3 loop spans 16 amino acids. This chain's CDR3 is CASSFGTGNTNYGYTF. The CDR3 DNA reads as TGTGCCAGCAGTTTCGGGACAGGGAATACTAACTATGGCTACACCTTC.

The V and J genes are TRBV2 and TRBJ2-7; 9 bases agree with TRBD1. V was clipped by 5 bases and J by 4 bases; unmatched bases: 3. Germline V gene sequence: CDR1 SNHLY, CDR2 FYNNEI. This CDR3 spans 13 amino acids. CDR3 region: CASSRDRGYEQYF. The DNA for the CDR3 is TGTGCCAGCAGTCGTGACAGGGGGTACGAGCAGTACTTC.

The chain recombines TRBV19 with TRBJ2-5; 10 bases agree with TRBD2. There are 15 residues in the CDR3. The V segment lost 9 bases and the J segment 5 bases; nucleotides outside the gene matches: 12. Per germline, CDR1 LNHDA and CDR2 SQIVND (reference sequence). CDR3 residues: CASRQSGTSVETQYF. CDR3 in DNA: TGTGCCAGCAGACAGTCCGGGACTAGCGTCGAGACCCAGTACTTC.

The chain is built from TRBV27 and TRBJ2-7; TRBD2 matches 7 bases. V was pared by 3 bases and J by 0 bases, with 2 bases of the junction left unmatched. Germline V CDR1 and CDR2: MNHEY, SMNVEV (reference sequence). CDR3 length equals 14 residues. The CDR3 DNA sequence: TGTGCCAGCAGTTTGCTAGCGGTCTCCTACGAGCAGTACTTC. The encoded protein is CASSLLAVSYEQYF.

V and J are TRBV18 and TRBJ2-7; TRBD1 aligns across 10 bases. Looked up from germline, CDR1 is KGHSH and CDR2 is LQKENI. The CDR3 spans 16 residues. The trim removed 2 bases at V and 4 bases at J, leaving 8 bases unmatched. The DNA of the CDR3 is TGTGCCAGCTCACCATCCGAGACAGGGGGCGGTTACGAGCAGTACTTC. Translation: CASSPSETGGGYEQYF.

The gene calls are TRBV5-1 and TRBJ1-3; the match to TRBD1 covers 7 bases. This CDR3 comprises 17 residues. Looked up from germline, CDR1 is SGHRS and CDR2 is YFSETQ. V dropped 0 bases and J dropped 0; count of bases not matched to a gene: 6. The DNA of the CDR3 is TGCGCCAGCAGCTTGGGACAGGGAATTTACTCTGGAAACACCATATATTTT. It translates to CASSLGQGIYSGNTIYF.

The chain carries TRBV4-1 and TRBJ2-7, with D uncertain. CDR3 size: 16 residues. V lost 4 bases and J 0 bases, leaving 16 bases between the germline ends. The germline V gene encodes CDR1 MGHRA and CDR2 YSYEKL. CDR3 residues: CASSLTIGDFSYEQYF. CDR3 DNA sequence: TGCGCCAGCAGCCTCACAATTGGCGACTTCTCCTACGAGCAGTACTTC.

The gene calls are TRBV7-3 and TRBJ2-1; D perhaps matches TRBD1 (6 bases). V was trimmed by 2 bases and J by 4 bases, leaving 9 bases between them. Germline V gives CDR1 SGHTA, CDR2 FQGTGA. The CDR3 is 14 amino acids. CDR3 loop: CASSLGQFYNEQFF. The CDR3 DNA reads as TGTGCCAGCAGCTTAGGACAGTTTTACAATGAGCAGTTCTTC.